This entry lists 18 T cell receptor beta chains sequenced from one sample in a study of human versus mouse CDR3 diversity and MHC coevolution. Profiling relied on immunoSEQ multiplex PCR, and the TCRdb table lists in-frame clones only, not all of them. The data contain about 60,000 clones, about 94% of them singletons. Sequenced input: naive CD4+ T cells from blood. Subset: CD45RO-negative CD62L-positive naive CD4 T cells. Source of these receptors: a person between 55 and 69 years old in good health.

The chain carries TRBV5-8 and TRBJ2-1, with 13 bases fitting TRBD2. CDR1 is SGHTS and CDR2 is YDEGEE in the germline V gene. The CDR3 has 14 residues. V shed 6 bases, J shed 7 bases, and the junction held 4 bases outside the gene matches. Written as DNA, the CDR3 is TGTGCCAGCAACGGACTAGCGGGGGAAAATGAGCAGTTCTTC. Protein product: CASNGLAGENEQFF.

This chain connects TRBV6-5 to TRBJ1-1; TRBD1 aligns across 8 bases. Per the germline V gene, CDR1 is MNHEY and CDR2 is SVGAGI. Trimming removed 7 bases from V and 7 bases from J; junction bases left unmatched: 2. The CDR3 has 11 amino acids. The CDR3 DNA reads TGTGCCAGCATCGACAGGGGTGAAGCTTTCTTT. Protein: CASIDRGEAFF.

This clone was seen only once. CDR3 sequence: CASSPGTGTKNTGELFF. The CDR3 bases are TGTGCCAGCAGCCCCGGAACCGGGACAAAGAACACCGGGGAGCTGTTTTTT. The chain is built from TRBV9 and TRBJ2-2, with D maybe TRBD1 (6 bases). From germline, CDR1 is SGDLS and CDR2 YYNGEE. The CDR3 totals 17 residues. The V end lost 4 bases, the J end lost 1 base, and 17 bases lay between the germline ends.

V is TRBV5-1 and J is TRBJ2-3, with TRBD1 identical over 9 bases. This CDR3 is 14 amino acids long. J gave up 3 bases and V 4 bases, and 3 bases lay outside the gene matches. Germline V gene sequence: CDR1 SGHRS, CDR2 YFSETQ. The CDR3 loop is CASSTGTGTDTQYF. The CDR3 DNA is TGCGCCAGCAGCACCGGGACAGGGACAGATACGCAGTATTTT.

This sequence joins TRBV14 and TRBJ1-2; possible D gene TRBD1, 5 bases. This CDR3 is 15 amino acids long. The germline V and J ends were trimmed by 4 bases and 3 bases, with 15 bases remaining between them. CDR1 and CDR2 (germline): SGHDN, FVKESK. CDR3 amino acids: CASSPGSLLYYGYTF. For the CDR3, the DNA is TGTGCCAGCAGCCCAGGGTCACTACTCTACTATGGCTACACCTTC.

This chain connects TRBV30 to TRBJ2-1; TRBD2 matches 13 bases. V was pared by 4 bases and J by 8 bases, with 14 bases of the junction left unmatched. Germline V gene lookup returns CDR1 GTSNPN and CDR2 SVGIG (reference sequence). This CDR3 comprises 17 residues. The CDR3 here is CAWTAPPGLAGSYEQFF. The CDR3 nucleotides are TGTGCCTGGACAGCCCCCCCGGGACTAGCGGGATCATATGAGCAGTTCTTC.

There are a few counts of this clone. The chain couples TRBV7-3 to TRBJ2-2; TRBD2 agrees at 7 bases. Germline CDR1 SGHTA, CDR2 FQGTGA. This CDR3 spans 16 amino acids. With V trimmed by 1 base and J by 3 bases, 5 bases remained unmatched. CDR3 in DNA: TGTGCCAGCAGCTTAAGGGGCCTAGCGGACACCGGGGAGCTGTTTTTT. As protein: CASSLRGLADTGELFF.

J is TRBJ1-2 and V is TRBV2; maybe TRBD1 (6 bases). This CDR3 is 12 amino acids long. Trimming stripped 6 bases from V and 10 bases from J, with 15 bases between. CDR1 and CDR2 from the germline V gene are SNHLY and FYNNEI. CDR3 sequence: CASSRDIYNYTF. CDR3 coding DNA: TGTGCCAGCAGCCGGGACATCTATAACTACACCTTC.

The CDR3 is CASSTGLPWEQYF. CDR3 coding DNA: TGTGCCAGCAGTACGGGACTTCCGTGGGAGCAGTACTTC. This chain connects TRBV6-1 to TRBJ2-7; D is perhaps TRBD2 (6 bases). This CDR3 contains 13 residues. Germline-derived CDR1 and CDR2 are MNHNS and SASEGT. V was cut by 5 bases and J by 7 bases, with 15 bases left in between.

This clone was observed once. This chain links TRBV5-4 with TRBJ2-5; possible D gene TRBD2, 5 bases. V was pared by 3 bases and J by 2 bases, with 14 bases between. Per germline, CDR1 SGHNT and CDR2 YYREEE (reference sequence). This CDR3 spans 15 amino acids. The CDR3: CASSSPVAGQETQYF. DNA for the CDR3: TGTGCCAGCAGCTCCCCGGTCGCGGGTCAAGAGACCCAGTACTTC.

The gene calls are TRBV27 and TRBJ2-3; D possibly corresponds to TRBD2 (6 bases). The length of the CDR3 is 16 residues. Looked up from germline, CDR1 is MNHEY and CDR2 is SMNVEV (reference sequence). V lost 5 bases and J 6 bases, leaving 21 bases between the germline ends. This CDR3 is CASSPPGGTGVDTQYF. The DNA of the CDR3 is TGTGCCAGCAGTCCCCCTGGGGGGACCGGGGTCGATACGCAGTATTTT.

The genes are TRBV18 and TRBJ2-5; D ambiguous. The CDR3 runs 13 residues. Germline loops: CDR1 KGHSH, CDR2 LQKENI. V lost 1 base and J lost 5, with 8 bases in between. This CDR3 is CASSPLVGETQYF. The CDR3 DNA is TGTGCCAGCTCACCACTGGTCGGTGAGACCCAGTACTTC.

This rearrangement joins TRBV1 to TRBJ2-7; the table's D call, TRBD2, was not checked against the DNA. TRBV1 has pseudogene status. The length of the CDR3 is 15 residues. CDR3 loop: CTSSRGLAISYEQYF. The CDR3 DNA reads as TGCACCAGCAGCCGGGGACTAGCAATCTCCTACGAGCAGTACTTC.

The V and J genes are TRBV7-9 and TRBJ2-3, with TRBD2 matching 8 bases. V gave up 4 bases and J gave up 2 bases; unmatched junction bases: 8. Germline V gene lookup returns CDR1 SEHNR and CDR2 FQNEAQ (reference sequence). The CDR3 has 16 residues. The CDR3 bases are TGTGCCAGCAGCTCCGCTAGCGGGCAAAACACAGATACGCAGTATTTT. It translates to CASSSASGQNTDTQYF.

The chain joins TRBV7-9 to TRBJ1-1, with D possibly being TRBD1 (5 bases). The CDR3 sequence is 14 residues long. With 5 bases removed from V and 3 bases from J, the gap between germline ends came to 13 bases. Germline V gives CDR1 SEHNR, CDR2 FQNEAQ (reference sequence). Written as DNA, the CDR3 is TGTGCCAGCAGCCGTTATTCGGGGGACACTGAAGCTTTCTTT. Translated: CASSRYSGDTEAFF.

The genes are TRBV11-2 and TRBJ2-1, with D possibly matching TRBD2 (6 bases). The V gene lost 2 bases and the J gene lost 0 bases, with 11 bases spanning the gap. The CDR3 runs to 16 residues. Germline CDR1 is SGHAT and CDR2 is FQNNGV. CDR3 DNA sequence: TGTGCCAGCAGCTTAAGCGGGCGGGGCTCCTACAATGAGCAGTTCTTC. It encodes CASSLSGRGSYNEQFF.

V usage is TRBV5-4 and J usage is TRBJ2-3; 15 bases are shared with TRBD2. The trim removed 3 bases at V and 5 bases at J, leaving 7 bases unmatched. Germline V lookup: CDR1 SGHNT, CDR2 YYREEE (reference sequence). The CDR3 totals 17 residues. CDR3 DNA: TGTGCCAGCAGCTCCGGGACTAGCGGGAGGAGGAGAGATACGCAGTATTTT. It yields the protein CASSSGTSGRRRDTQYF.

The chain employs TRBV15 and TRBJ2-3; D may be TRBD2 (5 bases). The V end was cut by 3 bases, the J end by 0 bases, with 16 bases between. The CDR3 has 17 residues. Germline V lookup: CDR1 LNHNV, CDR2 YYDKDF (reference sequence). CDR3: CATSSRTAVSSTDTQYF. In DNA form, the CDR3 reads TGTGCCACCAGCAGCCGAACAGCGGTCTCTAGCACAGATACGCAGTATTTT.